Shown below are 7 T cell receptor beta chains from a single sample sequenced in a study of blood T cell repertoires in COVID-19. The protocol was immunoSEQ multiplex PCR, while the TCRdb copy is restricted to in-frame clones and leaves out a portion. The sample includes hundreds of thousands of clones, roughly 79% seen only once; the top ten take around 2%. The sequencing sample was made of peripheral blood. The receptors shown here come from a woman older than 75 with acute or convalescent COVID-19.

This clone was seen a handful of times. The chain carries TRBV11-1 and TRBJ2-3; tentative D call: TRBD2 (5 bases). The CDR3 covers 16 residues. V was clipped by 4 bases and J by 0 bases, with 14 bases between them. CDR1 is SGHAT and CDR2 is FQDESV in the germline V gene (reference sequence). CDR3 DNA sequence: TGTGCCAGCAGCTCCCGAGGGTATCCTAGCACAGATACGCAGTATTTT. Translation gives CASSSRGYPSTDTQYF. Full variable domain (outside the CDR3, taken from reference TRBV11-1 and TRBJ2-3): EAEVAQSPRYKITEKSQAVAFWCDPISGHATLYWYRQILGQGPELLVQFQDESVVDDSQLPKDRFSAERLKGVDSTLKIQPAELGDSAMYLCASSSRGYPSTDTQYFGPGTRLTVL.

The J gene is TRBJ1-1, the V gene TRBV27; maybe TRBD1 (5 bases). CDR1 and CDR2 from the germline V gene are MNHEY and SMNVEV (reference sequence). The length of the CDR3 is 15 residues. V was shortened by 2 bases and J by 6 bases, with 16 bases between the two germline ends. CDR3 sequence: CASSLEPPRGAEAFF. The DNA for the CDR3 is TGTGCCAGCAGTTTAGAACCTCCTCGGGGGGCTGAAGCTTTCTTT.

The chain combines TRBV18 with TRBJ2-1; 15 bases fit TRBD2. From germline, CDR1 is KGHSH and CDR2 LQKENI. This CDR3 is built from 18 residues. V lost 8 bases, J lost 0 bases, and 8 bases stayed unmatched. CDR3 sequence (DNA): TGTGCCAGCACATGGACTAGCGGGGGGGCAAGCTCCTACAATGAGCAGTTCTTC. Its protein product is CASTWTSGGASSYNEQFF.

The chain combines TRBV3-1 (or the pseudogene TRBV3-2) with TRBJ1-2; TRBD1 is a possible D gene (5 bases). CDR1 is LGHDT and CDR2 is YNNKEL in the germline V gene (reference sequence). Trimming cost V 2 bases and J 7 bases, with 20 bases left between them. The length of the CDR3 is 16 residues. The CDR3 loop is CASSQLYGGMSGGYTF. For the CDR3, the DNA is TGTGCCAGCAGCCAACTTTACGGGGGGATGTCCGGTGGCTACACCTTC.

The chain joins TRBV19 to TRBJ2-5; 7 bases line up with TRBD1. Germline CDR1 reads LNHDA; CDR2 reads SQIVND (reference sequence). Trimming took 6 bases from V and 3 from J; bases not matched to a gene: 4. The CDR3 length is 13 residues. CDR3 sequence (DNA): TGTGCCAGTAGCAAGACAGGGAAAGAGACCCAGTACTTC. Its protein is CASSKTGKETQYF. The whole variable domain, filled in from reference TRBV19 and TRBJ2-5, reads DGGITQSPKYLFRKEGQNVTLSCEQNLNHDAMYWYRQDPGQGLRLIYYSQIVNDFQKGDIAEGYSVSREKKESFPLTVTSAQKNPTAFYLCASSKTGKETQYFGPGTRLLVL.

The CDR3, as DNA: TGTGCCAGCTCACCCTTCCAGGGACTAGCGGGAGCAAGGAACGAGCAGTACTTC. The encoded protein is CASSPFQGLAGARNEQYF. The V gene is TRBV18, the J gene TRBJ2-7, with 14 bases matching TRBD2. Germline CDR1 reads KGHSH; CDR2 reads LQKENI. The CDR3 covers 18 residues. Trimming removed 3 bases from V and 5 bases from J; junction bases left unmatched: 12.

The CDR3 reads CASSYGGDQETQYF. The CDR3, as DNA: TGTGCCAGCAGTTACGGAGGAGACCAAGAGACCCAGTACTTC. The chain is built from TRBV6-2 or TRBV6-3 and TRBJ2-5; perhaps TRBD2 as D (5 bases). Germline V gene lookup returns CDR1 MNHEY and CDR2 SVGEGT. Between the trimmed V and J ends, which lost 2 bases and 0 bases, there was a span of 7 bases. This CDR3 has 14 amino acids.